This T cell receptor beta chain was sequenced in a study of T cells in Graves' hyperthyroidism and ophthalmopathy. Study-wide background: Upon initial diagnosis and before any treatment, peripheral blood was collected. General study findings and limits: Median prediction lead before ophthalmopathy onset was roughly 6 months with the model.

The TCR beta CDR3 regions underwent amplification using RNA transcripts as the source. First-round RT-PCR of the TCR CDR3 relied on the HTBI primer set. TCRdb reprocessed the multiplex PCR reads via MiXCR and lists one record per CDR3 protein. Of 800,000 or so distinct CDR3 sequences in the sample, roughly 40% were seen once. V shed 5 bases and J shed 9 bases, with 10 bases lying between them. The CDR3 is 11 amino acids. As regards this clonotype: Its cognate antigen is unknown.

The TCR was taken from a man in his late teens or twenties with Graves' hyperthyroidism. The gene calls are TRBV12-3 or TRBV12-4 and TRBJ1-2; D is ambiguous. Sequenced material: blood. The CDR3 loop reads CASSIGGSYTF. The CDR3 DNA is TGTGCCAGCAGTATAGGAGGTAGCTACACCTTC.